Shown below are 10 T cell receptor beta chains from a single sample sequenced in a study of blood T cell repertoires in COVID-19. Produced via immunoSEQ multiplex PCR; TCRdb's table is partial and in-frame only. The table has a few hundred thousand clones, about 83% seen once; the top ten hold 1.3%. Specimen: peripheral blood. These receptor sequences come from a woman under 40 with COVID-19, enrolled during active disease.

The chain joins TRBV18 to TRBJ1-1; D remains unclear. The germline V gene encodes CDR1 KGHSH and CDR2 LQKENI. V lost 3 bases, J lost 0 bases, and 11 bases lay in between. The CDR3 consists of 15 residues. CDR3 sequence reads: CASSPTTAVNTEAFF. The CDR3 bases are TGTGCCAGCTCACCCACCACGGCGGTGAACACTGAAGCTTTCTTT.

The J gene is TRBJ2-4, the V gene TRBV6-6, with 7 positions matching TRBD2. The J segment lost 3 bases and the V segment lost 5 bases, leaving 16 bases of the junction unmatched. CDR1 MNHNY and CDR2 SVGAGI come from the germline V gene (reference sequence). The CDR3 runs to 18 residues. CDR3 sequence (DNA): TGTGCCAGCAGTCACCTCGACGGGGCGGGAGATGACAAAAACATTCAGTACTTC. Amino acid sequence: CASSHLDGAGDDKNIQYF.

V is TRBV19 and J is TRBJ2-7; 8 bases map to TRBD2. The germline V gene has CDR1 LNHDA and CDR2 SQIVND (reference sequence). The length of the CDR3 is 15 residues. Unmatched junction bases numbered 9, after V lost 3 bases and J lost 5 bases. As DNA, the CDR3 is TGTGCCAGTAGTATTAGCCCAGCGGGGGTCGACGAGCAGTACTTC. The encoded protein is CASSISPAGVDEQYF.

This chain's CDR3 is CASRQGTIGHGYTF. The DNA of the CDR3 is TGTGCCAGCAGACAAGGGACAATTGGACATGGCTACACCTTC. The genes are TRBV5-6 and TRBJ1-2; a weak D match, TRBD1 (6 bases). CDR1 SGHDT and CDR2 YYEEEE come from the germline V gene. V was trimmed by 5 bases and J by 6 bases, leaving 17 bases between them. CDR3 length: 14 amino acids.

This chain joins TRBV6-5 and TRBJ1-2; possible D gene TRBD1, 6 bases. With 7 bases removed from V and 3 bases from J, the gap between germline ends came to 15 bases. This CDR3 has 14 residues. Germline assignment: CDR1 MNHEY and CDR2 SVGAGI. In nucleotides, the CDR3 is TGTGCCAGCATCGGGGGAGGGGGTTACTATGGCTACACCTTC. It specifies CASIGGGGYYGYTF.

This chain links TRBV5-1 with TRBJ1-1; D possibly corresponds to TRBD1 (5 bases). The CDR3 loop spans 16 amino acids. Trimming took off 6 bases at V and 0 bases at J, with 18 bases between the two ends. CDR1 SGHRS and CDR2 YFSETQ come from the germline V gene. The CDR3 DNA reads as TGCGCCAGCACCCCTTCTCCCCAGGGAATGAACACTGAAGCTTTCTTT. The encoded protein is CASTPSPQGMNTEAFF.

The rearrangement joins TRBV6-2 or TRBV6-3 to TRBJ2-5; 10 bases map to TRBD1. The ends lost 0 bases at V and 5 bases at J; junction bases unmatched: 9. This CDR3 comprises 17 residues. Per the germline V gene, CDR1 is MNHEY and CDR2 is SVGEGT. DNA for the CDR3: TGTGCCAGCAGTTACTCCCTACCGGGACAGGGGATGGAGACCCAGTACTTC. It specifies CASSYSLPGQGMETQYF.

V usage is TRBV11-2 and J usage is TRBJ2-5, with D possibly TRBD2 on 6 matching bases. Trimming pared 5 bases from V and 1 base from J, leaving 14 bases between. Germline V CDR1 and CDR2: SGHAT, FQNNGV. The CDR3 sequence is 15 residues long. For the CDR3, the DNA is TGTGCCAGCAGCCCACCCGGGAGACTCCAAGAGACCCAGTACTTC. Protein: CASSPPGRLQETQYF.

V usage is TRBV11-2 and J usage is TRBJ1-1, with D hard to call. V was clipped by 0 bases and J by 1 base, with 9 bases between them. The CDR3 extends over 15 amino acids. Germline V gives CDR1 SGHAT, CDR2 FQNNGV. The CDR3 sequence: CASSLDWGGNTEAFF. The DNA for the CDR3 is TGTGCCAGCAGCTTAGATTGGGGAGGGAACACTGAAGCTTTCTTT.

The chain recombines TRBV27 with TRBJ1-1, with D possibly TRBD1 on 5 matching bases. Germline-derived CDR1 and CDR2 are MNHEY and SMNVEV (reference sequence). CDR3 length: 15 residues. Between the trimmed V and J ends, which lost 8 bases and 1 base, there was a span of 17 bases. DNA of the CDR3: TGTGCCAGCTTTAAACCGGGCGGGGCGAACACTGAAGCTTTCTTT. It codes for CASFKPGGANTEAFF.